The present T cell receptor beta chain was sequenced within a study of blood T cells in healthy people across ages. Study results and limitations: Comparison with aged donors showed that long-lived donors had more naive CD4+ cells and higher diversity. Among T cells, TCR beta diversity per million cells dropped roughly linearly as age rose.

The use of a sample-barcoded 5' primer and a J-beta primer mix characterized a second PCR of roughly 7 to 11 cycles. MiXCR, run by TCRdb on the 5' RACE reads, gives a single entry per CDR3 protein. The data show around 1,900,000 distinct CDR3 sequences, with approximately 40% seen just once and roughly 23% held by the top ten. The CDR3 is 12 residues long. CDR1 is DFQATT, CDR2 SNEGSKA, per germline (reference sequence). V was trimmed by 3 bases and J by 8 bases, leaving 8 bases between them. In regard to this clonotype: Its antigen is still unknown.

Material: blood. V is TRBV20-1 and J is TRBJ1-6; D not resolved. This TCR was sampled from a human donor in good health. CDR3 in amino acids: CSASQQDSPLHF. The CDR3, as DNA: TGCAGTGCTAGTCAGCAGGATTCACCCCTCCACTTT.